One TCR beta chain is described in this entry. As yet, its antigen is unknown. The CDR3 contains 15 residues. V dropped 0 bases and J dropped 1 base, with 10 bases sitting between them. Germline CDR1 SGHRS, CDR2 YFSETQ. MiXCR, run by TCRdb on the 5' RACE reads, gives a single entry per CDR3 protein. The profile shows fewer than 90,000 distinct CDR3 sequences, 9.5% to 15% of them singletons. This record comes from a study of T-cell memory formation after mild COVID-19. Study-level background: The two donors had largely donor-specific TCR clusters.

Study observations and caveats: Among contracting clones, CD4+ were mainly CM/EM and CD8+ enriched in EMRA. There was no confirmation that second-wave clones peaking on day 37 were SARS-CoV-2 specific. Clones that contracted from day 15 to 85 were balanced CD4/CD8, while later expanders leaned CD4+.

The material sequenced was PBMCs or a T cell subset sorted from them (not recorded which). The clonotype comes from a man aged 18 to 29 who had mild COVID-19 (a few samples of this study predate the infection). Cell type and time point are not known. The chain uses TRBV5-1 and TRBJ2-5, with D perhaps TRBD2 (5 bases). CDR3 DNA sequence: TGCGCCAGCAGCTTGGAGGCGGGCCTCCAAGAGACCCAGTACTTC. It codes for CASSLEAGLQETQYF. The full variable domain, in which reference TRBV5-1 and TRBJ2-5 provide the parts outside the CDR3, is KAGVTQTPRYLIKTRGQQVTLSCSPISGHRSVSWYQQTPGQGLQFLFEYFSETQRNKGNFPGRFSGRQFSNSRSEMNVSTLELGDSALYLCASSLEAGLQETQYFGPGTRLLVL.